These 30 T cell receptor beta chains were sequenced from one sample in a study of blood T cells in healthy people across ages. Using a J-beta primer mix together with a sample-barcoded 5' primer, a second PCR was run for roughly 7 to 11 cycles. MiXCR was run by TCRdb on the 5' RACE reads, yielding one entry per CDR3 protein. The profile shows 700,000 or so distinct CDR3 sequences, less than 45% of them singletons. The specimen sequenced was blood. These receptor sequences come from an elderly man in good health.

This clonotype occurred many times. The chain uses TRBV29-1 and TRBJ2-5; the D gene is possibly TRBD1 (6 bases). Germline values: CDR1 SQVTM, CDR2 ANQGSEA. With 4 bases removed from V and 3 bases from J, the gap between germline ends came to 12 bases. The CDR3 length is 13 residues. The CDR3 spells CSVGRTAKETQYF. CDR3 DNA: TGCAGCGTTGGGCGGACAGCTAAAGAGACCCAGTACTTC.

CDR3: CASSSTQNLVNEQFF. In DNA, the CDR3 is TGTGCCAGCAGCTCGACACAGAATTTGGTGAATGAGCAGTTCTTC. This chain joins TRBV7-6 and TRBJ2-1; unclear D gene. There are 15 residues in the CDR3. The germline V and J ends were trimmed by 4 bases and 7 bases, with 17 bases remaining between them. The germline CDR1 and CDR2 sequences are SGHVS and FNYEAQ. Filled out from reference TRBV7-6 and TRBJ2-1, the complete variable domain reads GAGVSQSPRYKVTKRGQDVALRCDPISGHVSLYWYRQALGQGPEFLTYFNYEAQQDKSGLPNDRFSAERPEGSISTLTIQRTEQRDSAMYRCASSSTQNLVNEQFFGPGTRLTVL.

The rearrangement uses TRBV9 and TRBJ1-5; 7 nucleotides match TRBD1. V shed 4 bases and J 0 bases; nucleotides not matched to a gene: 7. CDR1 and CDR2 (germline): SGDLS, YYNGEE. This CDR3 is built from 16 residues. The CDR3 DNA reads as TGTGCCAGCAGCACACTCGGGACAGATAGCAATCAGCCCCAGCATTTT. This codes for CASSTLGTDSNQPQHF.

This clonotype was counted many times. CDR3 sequence: CSARDRDRVCGYTF. The CDR3, as DNA: TGCAGTGCTAGAGATAGGGACAGGGTCTGTGGCTACACCTTC. The chain links TRBV20-1 to TRBJ1-2, with TRBD1 matching 9 bases. The junction had 6 bases not matched to a gene; V was cut back by 0 bases and J by 7 bases. The CDR3 is 14 amino acids. From germline, CDR1 is DFQATT and CDR2 SNEGSKA (reference sequence).

This chain links TRBV6-1 with TRBJ2-4; D uncertain. The J call could be wrong; TRBJ2-7 is a better fit for the DNA end. Germline-derived CDR1 and CDR2 are MNHNS and SASEGT. This CDR3 has 14 residues. Here the CDR3 reads CASSEARPPYEQYF. The CDR3 DNA is TGTGCCAGCAGTGAAGCGCGGCCCCCCTACGAGCAGTACTTC.

The gene calls are TRBV3-1 and TRBJ2-1; no clear D gene. The V end was cut by 3 bases, the J end by 1 base, with 13 bases between. Germline CDR1 LGHDT, CDR2 YNNKEL (reference sequence). The CDR3 extends over 16 amino acids. The CDR3 coding sequence is TGTGCCAGCAGCCAGAGAAGCGCTTCTTCCTACAATGAGCAGTTCTTC. Protein sequence: CASSQRSASSYNEQFF.

This clonotype turned up a few times. The chain recombines TRBV20-1 with TRBJ2-5, with D perhaps matching TRBD1 or TRBD2 (5 bases each). The length of the CDR3 is 16 residues. Germline V gene lookup returns CDR1 DFQATT and CDR2 SNEGSKA (reference sequence). Trimming left V 2 bases short and J 0 bases short, with 16 bases between. The CDR3 sequence: CSARNAGTRYQETQYF. CDR3 nucleotide sequence: TGCAGTGCTAGAAATGCCGGGACCAGGTACCAAGAGACCCAGTACTTC.

The genes are TRBV20-1 and TRBJ1-4; D might be TRBD1 (5 bases). V lost 6 bases and J lost 4, with 12 bases in between. CDR1 is DFQATT and CDR2 is SNEGSKA in the germline V gene (reference sequence). The CDR3 runs to 13 residues. CDR3: CSARRGLNEKLFF. The DNA for the CDR3 is TGCAGTGCCAGACGGGGCCTTAATGAAAAACTGTTTTTT.

This clonotype appeared many times. The rearrangement links TRBV12-3 or TRBV12-4 to TRBJ1-5; possibly TRBD1 for D (6 bases). The CDR3 is made up of 14 amino acids. The V end was cut by 7 bases, the J end by 1 base, with 11 bases between. The CDR3 DNA sequence: TGTGCCAGCACCCGAGGGGGGAGCAATCAGCCCCAGCATTTT. This translates into CASTRGGSNQPQHF.

This chain uses TRBV7-2 with TRBJ1-2, with a possible D match to TRBD1 (5 bases). The V end lost 1 base, the J end lost 8 bases, and 14 bases lay between the germline ends. The CDR3 runs 14 residues. Germline loops: CDR1 SGHTA, CDR2 FQGNSA. In DNA, the CDR3 is TGTGCCAGCAGCTTAGACGCGGGGCAAGGAGGCTACACCTTC. Its translation is CASSLDAGQGGYTF.

This clonotype turned up a few times. The gene calls are TRBV6-1 and TRBJ2-1, with 7 bases fitting TRBD2. CDR3 length: 16 residues. The germline V gene has CDR1 MNHNS and CDR2 SASEGT. J gave up 1 base and V 6 bases, and 9 bases lay outside the gene matches. The CDR3 sequence is CASRGGSGESYNEQFF. For the CDR3, the DNA is TGTGCCAGCAGGGGGGGAAGCGGGGAATCCTACAATGAGCAGTTCTTC.

The chain uses TRBV20-1 and TRBJ2-1, with 9 bases aligning to TRBD2. Germline V gene lookup returns CDR1 DFQATT and CDR2 SNEGSKA (reference sequence). This CDR3 is built from 16 residues. V trimming: 1 base; J trimming: 10 bases; junction bases outside the gene matches: 14. CDR3 residues: CSARGSGERGVHEQFF. Here the CDR3 DNA reads TGCAGTGCTAGAGGCAGTGGGGAGCGGGGGGTACACGAGCAGTTCTTC.

Only a few counts were recorded for this clonotype. The V gene is TRBV10-1, the J gene TRBJ2-5; TRBD1 might be the D (5 bases). V was clipped by 4 bases and J by 1 base, with 7 bases between them. Germline CDR1 is WNHNN and CDR2 is SYGVQD (reference sequence). The CDR3 spans 13 residues. The CDR3 here is CASSATVQETQYF. The CDR3 DNA reads as TGCGCCAGCAGTGCGACAGTCCAAGAGACCCAGTACTTC.

This clonotype has only a few counts. The genes are TRBV20-1 and TRBJ2-5; the D is unclear. The CDR3 covers 15 residues. V lost 0 bases and J lost 1, with 12 bases in between. Germline lookup yields CDR1 DFQATT and CDR2 SNEGSKA (reference sequence). The CDR3 spells CSARDGIGTQETQYF. The CDR3 DNA follows: TGCAGTGCTAGAGATGGTATTGGAACCCAAGAGACCCAGTACTTC.

The CDR3 bases are TGTGCCAGCAGTTCGACCGGGACAGGGAGTGAAAAACTGTTTTTT. Residues: CASSSTGTGSEKLFF. The chain has TRBV27 and TRBJ1-4; 9 bases agree with TRBD1. The CDR3 extends over 15 amino acids. The trim removed 4 bases at V and 7 bases at J, leaving 7 bases unmatched. Germline V gene lookup returns CDR1 MNHEY and CDR2 SMNVEV (reference sequence).

J is TRBJ2-7 and V is TRBV28, with 8 bases lining up with TRBD1. The CDR3 has 17 amino acids. Trimming removed 5 bases from V and 2 bases from J; junction bases left unmatched: 14. Germline CDR1 is MDHEN and CDR2 is SYDVKM. The chain's CDR3 is CASSPRKPQGVTYEQYF. The CDR3 DNA follows: TGTGCCAGCAGTCCGCGCAAACCACAGGGGGTTACCTACGAGCAGTACTTC.

For this clonotype: A much larger clonotype is one base distant, so this may be a read error. The chain has TRBV27 and TRBJ2-3, with 13 bases fitting TRBD2. In germline, CDR1 is MNHEY, CDR2 SMNVEV (reference sequence). This CDR3 has 14 amino acids. The CDR3 nucleotides are TGTACCAGCACCCGACTAGCGGGAGGAGATACGCAGTATTTT. This codes for CTSTRLAGGDTQYF.

For the CDR3, the DNA is TGTGCCAGCAGTGAACGCCGGGGCACTAATGAAAAACTGTTTTTT. Translating it yields CASSERRGTNEKLFF. The gene calls are TRBV2 and TRBJ1-4; a possible D gene is TRBD1 (5 bases). The CDR3 is 15 residues long. The germline gives CDR1 SNHLY, CDR2 FYNNEI. The V end was cut by 2 bases, the J end by 2 bases, with 9 bases between.

V gene TRBV4-1 combines with J gene TRBJ1-3; D unclear. Germline V gene sequence: CDR1 MGHRA, CDR2 YSYEKL. The V and J ends lost 1 base and 0 bases respectively, with 1 base between them. The length of the CDR3 is 13 residues. CDR3: CASSQVSGNTIYF. CDR3 DNA sequence: TGCGCCAGCAGCCAAGTCTCTGGAAACACCATATATTTT.

The chain combines TRBV4-3 with TRBJ2-5; 10 nucleotides agree with TRBD2. Trimming took 0 bases from V and 11 from J; bases not matched to a gene: 21. CDR1 LGHNA and CDR2 YSLEER come from the germline V gene. The CDR3 length is 19 residues. The CDR3 protein is CASSQDPNSGGSKYNEQYF. CDR3 in DNA: TGCGCCAGCAGCCAAGATCCGAATAGCGGGGGGTCCAAATACAATGAGCAGTACTTC.

The chain uses TRBV3-1 and TRBJ2-4; possibly TRBD2 for D (7 bases). The J call is in doubt because the DNA end fits TRBJ2-7 better. The CDR3 sequence is 15 residues long. CDR1 is LGHDT, CDR2 YNNKEL, per germline (reference sequence). Here the CDR3 reads CASSQGRRGGHEQYF. As DNA, the CDR3 is TGTGCCAGCAGCCAAGGACGTCGCGGGGGCCACGAGCAGTACTTC.

This clonotype has only a few counts. CDR3 sequence reads: CSVRAIGDTEAFF. In DNA form, the CDR3 reads TGCAGCGTCAGGGCCATCGGCGACACTGAAGCTTTCTTT. This chain links TRBV29-1 with TRBJ1-1, with a possible D match to TRBD1 (5 bases). V was shortened by 6 bases and J by 3 bases, with 14 bases between the two germline ends. The CDR3 runs to 13 residues. CDR1 and CDR2 from the germline V gene are SQVTM and ANQGSEA.

The V and J genes are TRBV6-1 and TRBJ2-1; TRBD2 is a possible D gene (6 bases). The germline gives CDR1 MNHNS, CDR2 SASEGT. The CDR3 sequence is 14 residues long. The V gene lost 4 bases and the J gene lost 3 bases, with 10 bases spanning the gap. The DNA for the CDR3 is TGTGCCAGCAGTGGAGCGGGTGGCTACAATGAGCAGTTCTTC. Amino acid sequence: CASSGAGGYNEQFF.

This clonotype was picked up a small number of times. In DNA, the CDR3 is TGTGCCAGCAGTTATGGCAGGGAGACAGATACGCAGTATTTT. Residues: CASSYGRETDTQYF. The chain employs TRBV6-6 and TRBJ2-3; D possibly uses TRBD1 or TRBD2 (5 bases each). The CDR3 length is 14 residues. The V end was cut by 3 bases, the J end by 3 bases, with 10 bases between. The germline gives CDR1 MNHNY, CDR2 SVGAGI (reference sequence).

The chain uses TRBV20-1 and TRBJ2-3; D remains ambiguous. The CDR3 is made up of 12 amino acids. Trimming removed 6 bases at V and 1 base at J, with 8 bases between. CDR1 is DFQATT, CDR2 SNEGSKA, per germline (reference sequence). Written as DNA, the CDR3 is TGCAGTGCCGTCCGGGGCACAGATACGCAGTATTTT. It yields the protein CSAVRGTDTQYF.

Note on this clonotype: A read error may produce the germline difference seen at one junction end. This chain connects TRBV15 to TRBJ2-6; D unclear. CDR3 length equals 14 residues. The germline V gene has CDR1 LNHNV and CDR2 YYDKDF (reference sequence). The DNA of the CDR3 is TGTGTCACCAGCACACGCTCTGGGGCCAACGTCCTGACTTTC. It specifies CVTSTRSGANVLTF.

This clonotype has a handful of counts. A read error may explain this, as a much larger clone is one base away. The chain is built from TRBV7-7 and TRBJ2-3, with D possibly matching TRBD2 (6 bases). V was clipped by 4 bases and J by 4 bases, with 9 bases between them. Germline-derived CDR1 and CDR2 are SSHAT and FNYEAQ (reference sequence). The CDR3 length is 13 residues. The CDR3 coding sequence is TGTGCCAGCAGCTGCGGGGTTGCAGATACGCAGTATTTT. Translation gives CASSCGVADTQYF.

The chain couples TRBV3-1 to TRBJ2-5; D remains unclear. The J call may be incorrect, as the DNA end agrees better with TRBJ2-7. CDR3 length: 12 amino acids. The germline CDR1 and CDR2 sequences are LGHDT and YNNKEL (reference sequence). In DNA, the CDR3 is TGTGCCAGCAGCCAATCCAATTTCGAGCAGTACTTC. The encoded protein is CASSQSNFEQYF.

This chain links TRBV7-9 with TRBJ2-3; D may correspond to TRBD1 or TRBD2 (5 bases each). Germline V CDR1 and CDR2: SEHNR, FQNEAQ (reference sequence). Trimming pared 5 bases from V and 3 bases from J, leaving 15 bases between. The CDR3 runs to 15 residues. Written as DNA, the CDR3 is TGTGCCAGCAGCGACCGGGACCTGAAAACAGATACGCAGTATTTT. Its translation: CASSDRDLKTDTQYF. Drawing the rest from reference TRBV7-9 and TRBJ2-3, the complete variable domain is DTGVSQNPRHKITKRGQNVTFRCDPISEHNRLYWYRQTLGQGPEFLTYFQNEAQLEKSRLLSDRFSAERPKGSFSTLEIQRTEQGDSAMYLCASSDRDLKTDTQYFGPGTRLTVL.

About this clonotype itself: A much larger clone lies one base from this, so it may be a read error. The chain joins TRBV5-5 to TRBJ1-2, with D possibly TRBD1 on 6 matching bases. CDR3 length equals 15 residues. CDR1 and CDR2 (germline): SGHKS, YYEKEE (reference sequence). The CDR3, as DNA: TGTGCCAGCAGCTCGTACACAGGGCGCTGGGATGGCGACACCTTC. This codes for CASSSYTGRWDGDTF.